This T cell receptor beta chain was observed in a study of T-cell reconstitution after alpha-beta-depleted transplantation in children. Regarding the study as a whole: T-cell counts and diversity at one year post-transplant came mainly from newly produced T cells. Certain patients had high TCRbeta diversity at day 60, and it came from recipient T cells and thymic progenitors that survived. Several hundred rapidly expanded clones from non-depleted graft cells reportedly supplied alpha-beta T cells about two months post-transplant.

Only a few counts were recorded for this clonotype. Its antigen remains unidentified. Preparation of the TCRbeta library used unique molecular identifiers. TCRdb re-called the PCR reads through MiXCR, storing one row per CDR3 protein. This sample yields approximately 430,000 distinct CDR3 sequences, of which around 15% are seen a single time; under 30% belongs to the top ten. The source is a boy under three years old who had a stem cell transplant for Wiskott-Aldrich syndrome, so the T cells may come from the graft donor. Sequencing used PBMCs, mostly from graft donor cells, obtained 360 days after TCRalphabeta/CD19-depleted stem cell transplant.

The CDR3, as DNA: TGCAGCGTGAAAATGACAGGGTCCAGCCACGAGCAGTACTTC. The encoded protein is CSVKMTGSSHEQYF. V usage is TRBV29-1 and J usage is TRBJ2-7, with 7 bases that match TRBD1. The CDR3 runs 14 residues. Germline trimming cut 6 bases from V and 5 bases from J; bases unmatched to any gene: 13. The V gene's germline CDR1 is SQVTM and CDR2 ANQGSEA.